These 13 T cell receptor beta chains came from one sample sequenced in a study of blood T cells in healthy people across ages. For the second PCR, which ran for about 7 to 11 cycles, a sample-barcoded 5' primer and a J-beta primer mix were used. From the 5' RACE reads, TCRdb called clonotypes with MiXCR, one entry per CDR3 protein. The data show hundreds of thousands of distinct CDR3 sequences, over 45% seen once. Sequencing was performed on blood. The source is a man aged 25 to 40 in good health.

The V call is TRBV5-5, the J call TRBJ2-3, with D maybe TRBD2 (6 bases). V dropped 3 bases and J dropped 6 bases, with 17 bases sitting between them. CDR3 length: 15 amino acids. CDR1 is SGHKS, CDR2 YYEKEE, per germline (reference sequence). CDR3 in DNA: TGTGCCAGCAGCTGGGGGGACGGGAACTCTGATACGCAGTATTTT. This translates into CASSWGDGNSDTQYF.

The chain couples TRBV30 to TRBJ1-2; no definite D call. CDR1 is GTSNPN and CDR2 is SVGIG in the germline V gene (reference sequence). V lost 2 bases and J 2 bases, leaving 9 bases between the germline ends. The CDR3 contains 13 residues. The CDR3 loop is CAWSSEGNYGYTF. The CDR3 coding sequence is TGTGCCTGGAGTTCCGAAGGAAACTATGGCTACACCTTC.

V and J are TRBV28 and TRBJ2-4, with D perhaps given as TRBD1 or TRBD2 (5 bases each). The CDR3 covers 13 residues. Germline loops: CDR1 MDHEN, CDR2 SYDVKM. The V and J ends lost 6 bases and 9 bases respectively, with 15 bases between them. CDR3 region: CASRPGPGGIQYF. Here the CDR3 DNA reads TGTGCCAGCAGGCCGGGGCCTGGCGGCATTCAGTACTTC.

V usage is TRBV29-1 and J usage is TRBJ2-3, with 8 nucleotides matching TRBD2. The CDR3 is 17 amino acids. V gave up 4 bases and J gave up 2 bases; unmatched junction bases: 14. Germline loops: CDR1 SQVTM, CDR2 ANQGSEA. The CDR3, as DNA: TGCAGCGTTGCTCAGATGGTAGCGGGATCTTACACAGATACGCAGTATTTT. Protein sequence: CSVAQMVAGSYTDTQYF.

V usage is TRBV20-1 and J usage is TRBJ2-7, with 8 bases lining up with TRBD2. Trimming took 6 bases from V and 3 from J; bases not matched to a gene: 10. The CDR3 length is 14 residues. Germline V gene sequence: CDR1 DFQATT, CDR2 SNEGSKA (reference sequence). CDR3 region: CSAPPSGSLYEQYF. CDR3 DNA sequence: TGCAGTGCGCCCCCTAGCGGGTCCCTCTACGAGCAGTACTTC.

V gene TRBV7-2 combines with J gene TRBJ2-3, with 13 bases fitting TRBD2. Germline values: CDR1 SGHTA, CDR2 FQGNSA. The V segment lost 8 bases and the J segment 5 bases; nucleotides outside the gene matches: 4. The CDR3 is 14 residues long. The CDR3 sequence: CASRTSGGKDTQYF. The CDR3 bases are TGTGCCAGCCGGACTAGCGGGGGTAAAGATACGCAGTATTTT.

This clonotype was counted once. This sequence joins TRBV7-2 and TRBJ1-4; D not resolved. CDR1 and CDR2 from the germline V gene are SGHTA and FQGNSA. Trimming shortened V by 4 bases and J by 0 bases, and 9 bases separated the two germline ends. This CDR3 contains 15 residues. As DNA, the CDR3 is TGTGCCAGCAGCTCCCTCCCAGCAACTAATGAAAAACTGTTTTTT. Translated: CASSSLPATNEKLFF.

This clonotype was seen a handful of times. CDR3: CASSQGFLGIPHEQYF. CDR3 nucleotide sequence: TGTGCCAGCAGCCAAGGATTTCTAGGGATCCCCCACGAGCAGTACTTC. The chain combines TRBV14 with TRBJ2-7; D gene uncertain. This CDR3 is 16 amino acids long. Between the trimmed V and J ends, which lost 1 base and 5 bases, there was a span of 18 bases. Germline V gives CDR1 SGHDN, CDR2 FVKESK. Supplemented by reference TRBV14 and TRBJ2-7, the full variable domain reads EAGVTQFPSHSVIEKGQTVTLRCDPISGHDNLYWYRRVMGKEIKFLLHFVKESKQDESGMPNNRFLAERTGGTYSTLKVQPAELEDSGVYFCASSQGFLGIPHEQYFGPGTRLTVT.

The chain combines TRBV5-1 with TRBJ1-6, with D maybe TRBD1 (6 bases). V gave up 1 base and J gave up 7 bases, with 18 bases separating them. The CDR3 spans 17 residues. Germline CDR1 SGHRS, CDR2 YFSETQ. CDR3 region: CASSLTFQGPENSPLHF. The CDR3 DNA reads as TGCGCCAGCAGCTTGACGTTCCAGGGGCCGGAGAATTCACCCCTCCACTTT.

This clonotype appeared a few times. V and J are TRBV30 and TRBJ2-7; D perhaps matches TRBD1 (5 bases). The V end lost 2 bases, the J end lost 2 bases, and 13 bases lay between the germline ends. The CDR3 has 14 amino acids. The germline V gene encodes CDR1 GTSNPN and CDR2 SVGIG (reference sequence). The CDR3 DNA reads as TGTGCCTGGAGTCTCAGGGTAGGAACCTACGAGCAGTACTTC. Translated: CAWSLRVGTYEQYF.

The rearrangement joins TRBV11-2 to TRBJ2-1, with no clear D. V was clipped by 3 bases and J by 13 bases, with 13 bases between them. This CDR3 has 12 residues. CDR1 SGHAT and CDR2 FQNNGV come from the germline V gene. The CDR3 loop is CASSLLNNLQFF. The CDR3 bases are TGTGCCAGCAGCTTGTTAAACAATTTACAGTTCTTC.

This clonotype was detected a few times. The chain has TRBV6-5 and TRBJ2-1; 9 nucleotides agree with TRBD2. V lost 4 bases and J lost 4; bases outside the gene matches: 8. The CDR3 totals 16 residues. Germline CDR1 is MNHEY and CDR2 is SVGAGI. CDR3 nucleotides: TGTGCCAGCAGTTTCTTTAGCGGGAGAGCTTACAATGAGCAGTTCTTC. Protein product: CASSFFSGRAYNEQFF.

This clonotype was detected only a few times. The CDR3 bases are TGTGCCAGCAGTTGGACGGGACAGGGTTGGGACGAGCAGTACTTC. Its translation is CASSWTGQGWDEQYF. The V and J genes are TRBV27 and TRBJ2-7; TRBD1 agrees at 9 bases. V gave up 4 bases and J gave up 5 bases; unmatched junction bases: 9. Germline CDR1 reads MNHEY; CDR2 reads SMNVEV (reference sequence). The CDR3 loop spans 15 amino acids.